Ten or more counts support the clone carrying this TCR beta chain. Its target is unknown. Time point: sample taken at primary tumor resection. The donors comprised about 65 untreated early-stage non-small cell lung cancer patients. Sequencing was performed on whole RNA extracted from tumor and nontumor lung tissue, or from frozen PBMC, and the material was left unsorted. There are 14 residues in the CDR3. V shed 3 bases and J shed 1 base, with 7 bases lying between them. The record originates from a study of spatial heterogeneity in lung cancer. General study findings and limits: At resection, ubiquitous expanded tumor TCRs appeared in blood more than at follow-up.

TCR cDNA molecules were tagged individually, and each one carried a unique molecular identifier. TCRdb recomputed calls from the 5' RACE reads with MiXCR, one row per CDR3 protein. The table records over 50,000 distinct CDR3 sequences, under 7.5% of them present only once. This material consisted of PBMCs, taken at surgery. The V gene is TRBV12-3 or TRBV12-4, the J gene TRBJ1-5; unclear D gene. The source is a female donor with early-stage non-small cell lung cancer. Here the CDR3 reads CASSFSRSNQPQHF. In DNA, the CDR3 is TGTGCCAGCAGTTTTTCCAGAAGCAATCAGCCCCAGCATTTT.